This TCR beta chain is drawn from a study of T cells in women clearing cervical HPV infection. Study-wide context: Case blood drawn at lesion detection; control blood after infection cleared. Regarding the study as a whole: Cases carried less TRBV6-7 than controls: 0.11% versus 0.16%. Effector/memory and HPV-specific T cells were not isolated, and association timing is unknown.

The V segment lost 5 bases and the J segment 4 bases; nucleotides outside the gene matches: 4. Germline CDR1 and CDR2: SGHAT and FQNNGV. The CDR3 sequence is 13 residues long. A word on this clone: Its target is not known. The CDR3 extends 3 residues past the end of the read, so its final part is completed from the germline J gene. Other DNA sequences of this sample code for an identical CDR3.

Sequenced by immunoSEQ multiplex PCR; TCRdb stores in-frame clones only, minus some. This sample lists some 9,800 clones; its ten largest clones have 7% to 10%. Each participant carried one incident cervical HPV16 infection only. The sequenced sample consisted of blood buffy coat. The chain uses TRBV11-2 and TRBJ2-7; 8 nucleotides agree with TRBD2. This receptor was taken from a woman between 18 and 70 years old with a cervical HPV16 infection that either progressed to CIN3+ or cleared (not recorded which). CDR3 in amino acids: CASSLGGGYEQYF. The sequenced CDR3 bases are TGTGCCAGCAGCCTCGGGGGGGGGTACGAG. Looking up the rest from reference TRBV11-2 and TRBJ2-7 gives the full variable domain: EAGVAQSPRYKIIEKRQSVAFWCNPISGHATLYWYQQILGQGPKLLIQFQNNGVVDDSQLPKDRFSAERLKGVDSTLKIQPAKLEDSAVYLCASSLGGGYEQYFGPGTRLTVT.